This T cell receptor (beta chain) was recorded in a study of blood T cells in healthy people across ages. A sample-barcoded 5' primer and a J-beta primer mix were used in a second PCR of roughly 7 to 12 cycles. MiXCR, applied by TCRdb to the 5' RACE reads, yields one record per CDR3 protein. Here the sample spans about 1.8 million distinct CDR3 sequences, around half being singletons. Findings of the study overall: Nothing was known about donor CMV status, and this possibly confounded expanded clonotype changes. TCR beta diversity tracked closely with naive T cell percentage.

The sample holds a few counts of this clonotype. The antigen is unknown. This CDR3 is 11 amino acids long. The germline V and J ends were trimmed by 7 bases and 7 bases, with 11 bases remaining between them. CDR1 is SGHTA and CDR2 is FQGNSA in the germline V gene. Each of the donors had 8 to 10 milliliters of peripheral blood drawn into EDTA-treated Vacutainer tubes. The sample taken for sequencing was blood. The rearrangement uses TRBV7-2 and TRBJ2-7, with D maybe TRBD2 (6 bases). The receptor was derived from a middle-aged woman in good health. CDR3 DNA sequence: TGTGCCAGCATAGGAGGGGTGGAGCAGTACTTC. Its translation: CASIGGVEQYF.